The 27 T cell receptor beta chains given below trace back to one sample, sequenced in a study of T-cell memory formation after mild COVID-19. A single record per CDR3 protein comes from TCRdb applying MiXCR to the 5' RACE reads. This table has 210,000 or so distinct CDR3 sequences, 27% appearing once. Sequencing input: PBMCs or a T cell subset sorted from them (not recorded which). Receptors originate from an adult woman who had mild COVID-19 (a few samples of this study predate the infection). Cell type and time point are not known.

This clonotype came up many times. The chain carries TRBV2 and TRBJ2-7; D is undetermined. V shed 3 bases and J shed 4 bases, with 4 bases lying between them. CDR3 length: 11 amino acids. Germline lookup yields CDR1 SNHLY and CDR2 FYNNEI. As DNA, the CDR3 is TGTGCCAGCAGTGAGCATTACGAGCAGTACTTC. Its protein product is CASSEHYEQYF.

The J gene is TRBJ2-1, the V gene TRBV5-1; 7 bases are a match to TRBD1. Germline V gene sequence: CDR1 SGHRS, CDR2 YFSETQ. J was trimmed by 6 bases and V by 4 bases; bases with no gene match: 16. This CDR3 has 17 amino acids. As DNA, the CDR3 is TGCGCCAGCAGCAAAGAGAAGGACAGGCGGATGAGCAATGAGCAGTTCTTC. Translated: CASSKEKDRRMSNEQFF.

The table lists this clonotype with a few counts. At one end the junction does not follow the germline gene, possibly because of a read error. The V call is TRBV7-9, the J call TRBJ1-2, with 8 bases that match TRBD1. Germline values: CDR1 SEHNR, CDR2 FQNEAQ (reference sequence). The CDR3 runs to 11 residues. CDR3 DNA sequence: TGTGCCAGCAGTTTAGACAGGGGAGGCACCTTC. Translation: CASSLDRGGTF.

CDR3 region: CSASQLAALRDTQYF. The CDR3 DNA reads as TGCAGTGCTAGTCAACTAGCAGCGCTTCGCGATACGCAGTATTTT. The chain uses TRBV20-1 and TRBJ2-3; maybe TRBD2 (6 bases). Per the germline V gene, CDR1 is DFQATT and CDR2 is SNEGSKA (reference sequence). Trimming stripped 3 bases from V and 6 bases from J, with 19 bases between. This CDR3 comprises 15 residues.

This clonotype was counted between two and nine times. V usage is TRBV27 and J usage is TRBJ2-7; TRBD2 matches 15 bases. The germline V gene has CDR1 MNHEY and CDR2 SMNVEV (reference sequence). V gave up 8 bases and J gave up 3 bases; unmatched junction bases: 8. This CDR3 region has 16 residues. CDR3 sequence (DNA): TGTGCCAGCTCTCCGGGACTAGCGGGGGGCTTCTACGAGCAGTACTTC. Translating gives CASSPGLAGGFYEQYF.

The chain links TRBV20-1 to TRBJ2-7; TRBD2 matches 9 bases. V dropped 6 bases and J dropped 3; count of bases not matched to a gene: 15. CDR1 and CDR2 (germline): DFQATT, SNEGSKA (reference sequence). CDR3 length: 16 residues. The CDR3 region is CSALGPVAGAFYEQYF. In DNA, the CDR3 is TGCAGTGCCCTTGGGCCGGTAGCGGGAGCTTTCTACGAGCAGTACTTC.

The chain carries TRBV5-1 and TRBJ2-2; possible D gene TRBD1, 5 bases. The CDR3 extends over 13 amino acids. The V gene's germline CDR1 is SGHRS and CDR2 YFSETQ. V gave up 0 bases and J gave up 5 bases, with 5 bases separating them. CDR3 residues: CASSLDRTGELFF. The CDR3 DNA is TGCGCCAGCAGCTTGGACAGGACCGGGGAGCTGTTTTTT.

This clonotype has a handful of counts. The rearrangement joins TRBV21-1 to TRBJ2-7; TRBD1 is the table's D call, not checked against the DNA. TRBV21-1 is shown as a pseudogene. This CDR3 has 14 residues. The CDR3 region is CASPQGRPSRHTGF. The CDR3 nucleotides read TGTGCCAGCCCACAGGGCCGGCCTAGCAGACATACTGGTTTC.

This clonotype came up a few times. Here the CDR3 reads CATSRTPRGEGEQFF. CDR3 bases: TGTGCCACCAGCAGAACCCCCCGCGGGGAGGGTGAGCAGTTCTTC. V usage is TRBV15 and J usage is TRBJ2-1, with 7 bases fitting TRBD2. Germline V gene lookup returns CDR1 LNHNV and CDR2 YYDKDF (reference sequence). The CDR3 is 15 amino acids. After removal of 2 bases from V and 9 bases from J, the junction contained 10 bases not matched to a gene.

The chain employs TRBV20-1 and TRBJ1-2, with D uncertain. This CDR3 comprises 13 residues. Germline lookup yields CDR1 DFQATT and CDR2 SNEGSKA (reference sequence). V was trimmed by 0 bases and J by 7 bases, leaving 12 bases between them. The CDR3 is CSARDPPQTGYTF. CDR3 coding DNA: TGCAGTGCTAGAGACCCCCCCCAAACTGGCTACACCTTC.

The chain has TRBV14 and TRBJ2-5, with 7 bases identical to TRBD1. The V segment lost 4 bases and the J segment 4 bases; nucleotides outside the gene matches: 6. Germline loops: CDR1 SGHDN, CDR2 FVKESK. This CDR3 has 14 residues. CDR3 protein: CASSLRNRGETQYF. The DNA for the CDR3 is TGTGCCAGCAGCCTCCGTAACAGGGGAGAGACCCAGTACTTC. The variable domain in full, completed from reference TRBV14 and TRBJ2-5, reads EAGVTQFPSHSVIEKGQTVTLRCDPISGHDNLYWYRRVMGKEIKFLLHFVKESKQDESGMPNNRFLAERTGGTYSTLKVQPAELEDSGVYFCASSLRNRGETQYFGPGTRLLVL.

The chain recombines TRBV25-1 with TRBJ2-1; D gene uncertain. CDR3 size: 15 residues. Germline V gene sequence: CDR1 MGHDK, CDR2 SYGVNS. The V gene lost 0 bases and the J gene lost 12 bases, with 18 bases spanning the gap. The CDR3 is CASSEYSPAKMGQFF. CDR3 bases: TGTGCCAGCAGTGAATATTCTCCCGCCAAGATGGGGCAGTTCTTC.

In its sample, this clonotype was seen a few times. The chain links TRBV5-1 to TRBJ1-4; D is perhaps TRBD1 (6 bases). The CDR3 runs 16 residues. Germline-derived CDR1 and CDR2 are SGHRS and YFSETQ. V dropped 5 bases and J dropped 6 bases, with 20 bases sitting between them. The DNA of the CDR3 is TGCGCCAGCAGGCTAGCAGGGGCCAGTTGGGATGAAAAACTGTTTTTT. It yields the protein CASRLAGASWDEKLFF.

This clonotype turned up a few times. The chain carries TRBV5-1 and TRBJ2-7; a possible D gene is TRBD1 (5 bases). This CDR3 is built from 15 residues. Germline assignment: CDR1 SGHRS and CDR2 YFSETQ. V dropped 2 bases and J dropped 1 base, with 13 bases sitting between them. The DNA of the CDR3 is TGCGCCAGCAGCTTTAGGGCAGGGCAATCCTACGAGCAGTACTTC. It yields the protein CASSFRAGQSYEQYF.

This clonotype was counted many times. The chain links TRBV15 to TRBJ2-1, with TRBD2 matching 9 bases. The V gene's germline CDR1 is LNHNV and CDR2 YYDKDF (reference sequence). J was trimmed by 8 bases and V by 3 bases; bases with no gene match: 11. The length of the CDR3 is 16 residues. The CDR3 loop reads CATSSSGLAGSHEQFF. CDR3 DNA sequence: TGTGCCACCAGCAGTTCGGGACTAGCCGGAAGCCATGAGCAGTTCTTC.

This CDR3 is CRGTGERNEQFF. The CDR3 DNA reads TGCAGGGGGACAGGGGAACGGAATGAGCAGTTCTTC. The rearrangement uses TRBV20-1 and TRBJ2-1; 10 nucleotides align to TRBD1. The CDR3 has 12 residues. Germline V gene lookup returns CDR1 DFQATT and CDR2 SNEGSKA (reference sequence).

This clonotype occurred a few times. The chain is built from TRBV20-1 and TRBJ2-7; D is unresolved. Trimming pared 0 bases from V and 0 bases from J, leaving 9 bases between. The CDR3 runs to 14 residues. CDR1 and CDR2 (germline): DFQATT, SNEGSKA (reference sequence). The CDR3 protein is CSARDRDSSYEQYF. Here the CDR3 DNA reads TGCAGTGCTAGAGATCGAGACTCCTCCTACGAGCAGTACTTC.

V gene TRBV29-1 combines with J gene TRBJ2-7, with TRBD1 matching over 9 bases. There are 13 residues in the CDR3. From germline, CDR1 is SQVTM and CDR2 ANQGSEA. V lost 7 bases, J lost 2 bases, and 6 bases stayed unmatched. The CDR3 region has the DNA TGCAGCGCAGGGACAGGGAACACCTACGAGCAGTACTTC. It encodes CSAGTGNTYEQYF.

The CDR3 loop is CASKPDATNEKLFF. The CDR3 DNA reads as TGTGCCAGCAAACCAGACGCAACTAATGAAAAACTGTTTTTT. The chain links TRBV6-5 to TRBJ1-4; D gene unclear. V lost 7 bases and J lost 0, with 9 bases in between. The V gene's germline CDR1 is MNHEY and CDR2 SVGAGI. The CDR3 has 14 amino acids.

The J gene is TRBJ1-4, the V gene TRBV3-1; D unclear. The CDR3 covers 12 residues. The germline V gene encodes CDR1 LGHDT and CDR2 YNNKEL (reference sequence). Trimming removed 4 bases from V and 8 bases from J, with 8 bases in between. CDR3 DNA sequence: TGTGCCAGCAGCCTCGTAGGGGAAAAACTGTTTTTT. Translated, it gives CASSLVGEKLFF.

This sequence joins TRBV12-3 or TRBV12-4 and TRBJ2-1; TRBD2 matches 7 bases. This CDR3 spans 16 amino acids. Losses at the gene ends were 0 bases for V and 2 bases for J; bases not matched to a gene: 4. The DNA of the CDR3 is TGTGCCAGCAGTTTAGCGGGAGGGCCTGCCTACAATGAGCAGTTCTTC. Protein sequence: CASSLAGGPAYNEQFF.

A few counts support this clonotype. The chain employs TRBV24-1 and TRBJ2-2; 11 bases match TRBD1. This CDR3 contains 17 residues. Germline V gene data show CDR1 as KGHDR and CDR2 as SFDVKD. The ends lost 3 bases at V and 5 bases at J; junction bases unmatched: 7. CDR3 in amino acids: CATSDRGQGASTGELFF. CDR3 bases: TGTGCCACCAGTGATCGCGGACAGGGGGCAAGTACCGGGGAGCTGTTTTTT.

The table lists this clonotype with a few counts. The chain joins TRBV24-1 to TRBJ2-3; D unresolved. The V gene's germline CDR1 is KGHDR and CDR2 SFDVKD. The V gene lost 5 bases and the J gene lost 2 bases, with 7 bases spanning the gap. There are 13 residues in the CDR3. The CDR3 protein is CATSGDHTDTQYF. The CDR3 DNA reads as TGTGCCACCAGTGGTGACCACACAGATACGCAGTATTTT.

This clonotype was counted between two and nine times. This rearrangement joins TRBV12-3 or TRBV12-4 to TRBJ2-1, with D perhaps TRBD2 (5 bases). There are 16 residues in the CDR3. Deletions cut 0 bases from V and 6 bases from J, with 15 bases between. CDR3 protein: CASSLAQRFSGNEQFF. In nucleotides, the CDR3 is TGTGCCAGCAGTTTAGCCCAGCGGTTCTCTGGCAATGAGCAGTTCTTC.

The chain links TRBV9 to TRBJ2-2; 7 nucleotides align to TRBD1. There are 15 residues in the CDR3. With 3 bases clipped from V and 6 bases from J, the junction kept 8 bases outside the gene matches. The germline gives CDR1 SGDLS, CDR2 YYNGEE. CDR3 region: CASSATGTEAGELFF. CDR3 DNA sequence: TGTGCCAGCAGCGCGACAGGGACGGAAGCCGGGGAGCTGTTTTTT.

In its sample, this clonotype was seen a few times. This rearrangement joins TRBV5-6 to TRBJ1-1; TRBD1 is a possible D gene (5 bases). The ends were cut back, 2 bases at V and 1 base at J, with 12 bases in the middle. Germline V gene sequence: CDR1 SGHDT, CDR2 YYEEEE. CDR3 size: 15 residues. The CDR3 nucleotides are TGTGCCAGCAGCTTAATGCGCAGGGAGAACACTGAAGCTTTCTTT. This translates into CASSLMRRENTEAFF.

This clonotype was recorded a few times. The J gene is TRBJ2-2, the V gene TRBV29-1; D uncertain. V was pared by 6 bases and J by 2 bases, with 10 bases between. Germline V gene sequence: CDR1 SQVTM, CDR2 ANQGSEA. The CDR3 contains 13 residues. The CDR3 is CSVLTVNTGELFF. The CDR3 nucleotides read TGCAGCGTCTTGACTGTTAACACCGGGGAGCTGTTTTTT.